This entry lists 20 T cell receptor beta chains sequenced from one sample in a study of blood T cell repertoires in COVID-19. Libraries were prepared by immunoSEQ multiplex PCR; TCRdb keeps only in-frame clonotypes and omits some of them. The sample comprises 300,000 to 350,000 clones, roughly 87% of which are singletons, and around 2.1% rests with the top ten. Sequencing used peripheral blood. These receptors all stem from a man younger than 35 with active or convalescent COVID-19.

J is TRBJ2-2 and V is TRBV5-6; 14 bases align to TRBD2. Germline V CDR1 and CDR2: SGHDT, YYEEEE. This CDR3 spans 18 amino acids. V dropped 2 bases and J dropped 3; count of bases not matched to a gene: 6. The chain's CDR3 is CASSLTGLAGEDTGELFF. Here the CDR3 DNA reads TGTGCCAGCAGCTTAACGGGACTAGCGGGAGAGGACACCGGGGAGCTGTTTTTT.

J is TRBJ2-7 and V is TRBV19; 8 bases align to TRBD1. Germline V lookup: CDR1 LNHDA, CDR2 SQIVND (reference sequence). CDR3 length: 15 amino acids. After removal of 2 bases from V and 3 bases from J, the junction contained 6 bases not matched to a gene. The CDR3 DNA reads TGTGCCAGTAGTATATCCCAGGGGGCCATCTACGAGCAGTACTTC. This codes for CASSISQGAIYEQYF.

The table lists this clone with a count of one. V usage is TRBV15 and J usage is TRBJ1-4; D gene unclear. The CDR3 length is 15 residues. Deletions cut 0 bases from V and 7 bases from J, with 12 bases between. CDR1 and CDR2 (germline): LNHNV, YYDKDF (reference sequence). DNA for the CDR3: TGTGCCACCAGCAGAGATCTCGTTGTCGGTGAAAAACTGTTTTTT. Amino acid sequence: CATSRDLVVGEKLFF.

The V call is TRBV5-6, the J call TRBJ1-1; no firm D call. Trimming removed 1 base at V and 7 bases at J, with 14 bases between. Germline CDR1 SGHDT, CDR2 YYEEEE. The length of the CDR3 is 14 residues. The CDR3, as DNA: TGTGCCAGCAGCTTGCTCCCGGACTGGCGTGAAGCTTTCTTT. This translates into CASSLLPDWREAFF.

This chain links TRBV7-2 with TRBJ1-1; possibly TRBD1 for D (6 bases). This CDR3 is 15 amino acids long. Germline assignment: CDR1 SGHTA and CDR2 FQGNSA. V shed 1 base and J shed 1 base, with 10 bases lying between them. CDR3 bases: TGTGCCAGCAGCTTAGATGGCAGGGGGAACACTGAAGCTTTCTTT. It codes for CASSLDGRGNTEAFF. The variable domain in full, with the rest retrieved from reference TRBV7-2 and TRBJ1-1, is GAGVSQSPSNKVTEKGKDVELRCDPISGHTALYWYRQSLGQGLEFLIYFQGNSAPDKSGLPSDRFSAERTGGSVSTLTIQRTQQEDSAVYLCASSLDGRGNTEAFFGQGTRLTVV.

The V and J genes are TRBV4-2 and TRBJ1-2, with D unclear. The germline V and J ends were trimmed by 0 bases and 7 bases, with 15 bases remaining between them. Germline lookup yields CDR1 LGHNA and CDR2 YNFKEQ. This CDR3 spans 15 amino acids. CDR3 amino acids: CASSQDPGFGAGYTF. In DNA, the CDR3 is TGTGCCAGCAGCCAAGATCCGGGGTTTGGTGCTGGCTACACCTTC.

The chain joins TRBV7-3 to TRBJ2-1; the match to TRBD2 covers 12 bases. V gave up 5 bases and J gave up 6 bases; unmatched junction bases: 8. Looked up from germline, CDR1 is SGHTA and CDR2 is FQGTGA. The CDR3 is made up of 16 amino acids. The DNA of the CDR3 is TGTGCCAGCAGCCCCACTCGGACTAGCGGGACCAATGAGCAGTTCTTC. Its translation is CASSPTRTSGTNEQFF.

The rearrangement uses TRBV28 and TRBJ2-1; TRBD1 matches 7 bases. Germline CDR1 is MDHEN and CDR2 is SYDVKM. With 6 bases clipped from V and 3 bases from J, the junction kept 5 bases outside the gene matches. The CDR3 sequence is 14 residues long. Written as DNA, the CDR3 is TGTGCCAGCAGGCCCCGGGACAGCTACAATGAGCAGTTCTTC. It yields the protein CASRPRDSYNEQFF.

This chain links TRBV6-6 with TRBJ1-1, with D unresolved. The germline gives CDR1 MNHNY, CDR2 SVGAGI (reference sequence). CDR3 length equals 16 residues. The V and J ends lost 5 bases and 3 bases respectively, with 19 bases between them. The CDR3 protein is CASSLESAKVDTEAFF. Here the CDR3 DNA reads TGTGCCAGCAGTCTTGAGTCAGCGAAGGTCGACACTGAAGCTTTCTTT.

The chain combines TRBV3-1 (or the pseudogene TRBV3-2) with TRBJ1-2; D is possibly TRBD1 (6 bases). Looked up from germline, CDR1 is LGHDT and CDR2 is YNNKEL (reference sequence). V lost 2 bases to trimming and J lost 7 bases, with 11 bases between them. The CDR3 sequence is 13 residues long. CDR3: CASSQITGLGYTF. The CDR3 DNA reads TGTGCCAGCAGCCAAATAACAGGGCTTGGCTACACCTTC.

The chain is built from TRBV6-2 or TRBV6-3 and TRBJ1-5, with D possibly being TRBD1 (6 bases). This CDR3 contains 16 residues. V was trimmed by 1 base and J by 7 bases, leaving 17 bases between them. CDR1 and CDR2 (germline): MNHEY, SVGEGT. CDR3 region: CASSYFPIDGQQPQHF. The DNA for the CDR3 is TGTGCCAGCAGTTACTTCCCTATCGACGGACAGCAGCCCCAGCATTTT.

V is TRBV12-5 and J is TRBJ1-4; unclear D gene. The CDR3 contains 14 residues. Between the trimmed V and J ends, which lost 7 bases and 5 bases, there was a span of 14 bases. The germline gives CDR1 LGHNT, CDR2 FRNRAP. The CDR3 protein is CASVPTGSNEKLFF. DNA of the CDR3: TGTGCTAGTGTTCCGACGGGATCCAATGAAAAACTGTTTTTT.

This chain links TRBV6-5 with TRBJ2-3; 12 bases line up with TRBD2. The germline CDR1 and CDR2 sequences are MNHEY and SVGAGI. This CDR3 contains 14 residues. Unmatched junction bases numbered 11, after V lost 5 bases and J lost 14 bases. Here the CDR3 reads CASSPRLAGDFRYF. CDR3 sequence (DNA): TGTGCCAGCAGTCCCCGACTAGCGGGGGATTTTCGGTATTTT.

The CDR3 region has the DNA TGCAGTGCTTCGGAGAATCAGCCCCAGCATTTT. This codes for CSASENQPQHF. The chain combines TRBV20-1 with TRBJ1-5; no clear D gene. The CDR3 spans 11 residues. V gave up 5 bases and J gave up 4 bases, with 6 bases separating them. Germline V gene sequence: CDR1 DFQATT, CDR2 SNEGSKA (reference sequence).

This chain uses TRBV11-2 with TRBJ1-1, with a possible D match to TRBD1 (5 bases). The ends were cut back, 1 base at V and 3 bases at J, with 18 bases in the middle. This CDR3 is built from 17 residues. Germline V gene lookup returns CDR1 SGHAT and CDR2 FQNNGV. This CDR3 is CASSLASPRRQYTEAFF. The CDR3 DNA sequence: TGTGCCAGCAGCTTAGCCTCTCCCCGGCGACAGTACACTGAAGCTTTCTTT.

The V and J genes are TRBV5-1 and TRBJ1-2; 7 nucleotides line up with TRBD1. The junction had 8 bases not matched to a gene; V was cut back by 3 bases and J by 6 bases. CDR1 and CDR2 (germline): SGHRS, YFSETQ. The CDR3 runs 14 residues. The CDR3 loop reads CASSWRDSDDGYTF. The CDR3 DNA sequence: TGCGCCAGCAGCTGGCGGGACAGTGATGATGGCTACACCTTC.

The chain employs TRBV28 and TRBJ1-2; 7 positions agree with TRBD1. Losses at the gene ends were 5 bases for V and 6 bases for J; bases not matched to a gene: 3. The CDR3 covers 12 residues. Germline CDR1 and CDR2: MDHEN and SYDVKM. In DNA form, the CDR3 reads TGTGCCAGCAGTCCCCAGGGGGATGGCTACACCTTC. Translating gives CASSPQGDGYTF.

The chain uses TRBV6-5 and TRBJ1-1; no firm D call. Germline values: CDR1 MNHEY, CDR2 SVGAGI. This CDR3 is 12 amino acids long. Trimming took 6 bases from V and 8 from J, leaving 13 bases between them. The CDR3 here is CASSARTTEAFF. The CDR3 DNA reads as TGTGCCAGCAGCGCCCGAACAACCGAAGCTTTCTTT.

The V and J genes are TRBV20-1 and TRBJ1-1, with D unclear. The ends were cut back, 3 bases at V and 1 base at J, with 9 bases in the middle. In germline, CDR1 is DFQATT, CDR2 SNEGSKA (reference sequence). This CDR3 contains 13 residues. The CDR3 sequence is CSASSNKNTEAFF. CDR3 coding DNA: TGCAGTGCTAGTTCAAACAAGAACACTGAAGCTTTCTTT.

This clone has just one count. The V gene is TRBV5-1, the J gene TRBJ2-2; 7 nucleotides align to TRBD2. The CDR3 is made up of 16 amino acids. Germline V lookup: CDR1 SGHRS, CDR2 YFSETQ. V trimming: 5 bases; J trimming: 7 bases; junction bases outside the gene matches: 14. The CDR3 coding sequence is TGCGCCAGCAGGCCAGGTGGCGCGGGAGCCGGCGGGGAGCTGTTTTTT. Protein product: CASRPGGAGAGGELFF.